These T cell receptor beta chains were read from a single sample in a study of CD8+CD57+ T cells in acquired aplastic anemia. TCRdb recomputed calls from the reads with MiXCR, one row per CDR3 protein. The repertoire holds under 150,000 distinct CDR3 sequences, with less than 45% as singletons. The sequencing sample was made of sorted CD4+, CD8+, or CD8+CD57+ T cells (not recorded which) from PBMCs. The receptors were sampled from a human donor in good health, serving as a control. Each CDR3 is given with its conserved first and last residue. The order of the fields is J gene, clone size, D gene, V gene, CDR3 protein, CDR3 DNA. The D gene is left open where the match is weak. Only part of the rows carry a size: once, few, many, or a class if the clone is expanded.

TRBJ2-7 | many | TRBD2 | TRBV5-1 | CASSSGLAGIHEQYF | TGCGCCAGCAGCTCTGGACTAGCGGGAATACACGAGCAGTACTTC
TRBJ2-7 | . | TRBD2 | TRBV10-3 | CAIGLAGANEQYF | TGTGCCATCGGACTAGCGGGAGCGAACGAGCAGTACTTC
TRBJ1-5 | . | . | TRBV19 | CASTESNQPQHF | TGTGCCAGTACGGAAAGCAATCAGCCCCAGCATTTT
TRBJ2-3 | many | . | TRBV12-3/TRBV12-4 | CASSPPSLADTQYF | TGTGCCAGCAGTCCGCCATCCTTAGCGGATACGCAGTATTTT
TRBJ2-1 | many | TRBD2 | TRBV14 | CASSPSGSRSYNEQFF | TGTGCCAGCAGCCCTAGCGGGAGTCGCTCCTACAATGAGCAGTTCTTC
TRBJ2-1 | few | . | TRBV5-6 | CATAFGPSNEQFF | TGTGCCACGGCCTTCGGGCCGAGCAATGAGCAGTTCTTC
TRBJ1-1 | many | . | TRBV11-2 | CASSSDRGSEAFF | TGTGCCAGCAGCTCCGACCGGGGGAGTGAAGCTTTCTTT
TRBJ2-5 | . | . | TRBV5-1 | CASSREGGEETQYF | TGCGCCAGCAGCAGGGAGGGGGGCGAGGAGACCCAGTACTTC
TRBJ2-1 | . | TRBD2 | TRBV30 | CAWSKLGHRISGISGEQFF | TGTGCCTGGAGTAAACTGGGACATCGGATTAGCGGGATTTCCGGTGAGCAGTTCTTC
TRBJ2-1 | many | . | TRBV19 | CASSTQVLGAAHEQFF | TGTGCCAGTAGTACCCAGGTCCTGGGGGCAGCCCATGAGCAGTTCTTC
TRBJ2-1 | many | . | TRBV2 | CASSVSSNEQFF | TGTGCCAGCAGTGTGAGTAGTAATGAGCAGTTCTTC
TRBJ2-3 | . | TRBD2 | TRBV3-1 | CASSHTRTSGGDTQYF | TGTGCCAGCAGTCATACCAGAACTAGCGGGGGGGATACGCAGTATTTT
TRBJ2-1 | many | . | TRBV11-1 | CASSLVSSSYNEQFF | TGCGCCAGCAGCTTGGTGTCGAGCTCCTACAATGAGCAGTTCTTC
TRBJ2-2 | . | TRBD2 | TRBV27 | CASSSRLAGGRGTGELFF | TGTGCCAGCAGTTCGCGGCTAGCGGGAGGGCGCGGCACCGGGGAGCTGTTTTTT
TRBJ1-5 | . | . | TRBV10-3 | CAISESIGEPQHF | TGTGCCATCAGTGAGTCGATCGGAGAGCCCCAGCATTTT
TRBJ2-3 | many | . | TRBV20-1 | CSASLSADPRDTQYF | TGCAGTGCTAGCCTATCGGCGGACCCCCGTGATACGCAGTATTTT
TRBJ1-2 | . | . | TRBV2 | CASSELGLYGYTF | TGTGCCAGCAGTGAATTGGGTCTCTATGGCTACACCTTC
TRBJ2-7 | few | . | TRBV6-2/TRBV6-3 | CASSSTSPYEQYF | TGTGCCAGCAGTTCCACGAGCCCCTACGAGCAGTACTTC
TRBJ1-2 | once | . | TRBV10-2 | CASSEQGWGNTF | TGCGCCAGCAGTGAGCAGGGTTGGGGAAACACCTTC
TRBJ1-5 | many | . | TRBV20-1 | CSGAQGLYSNQPQHF | TGCAGTGGGGCCCAGGGGCTCTATAGCAATCAGCCCCAGCATTTT
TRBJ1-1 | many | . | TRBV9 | CASSVGPTNTEAFF | TGTGCCAGCAGCGTAGGGCCGACCAACACTGAAGCTTTCTTT
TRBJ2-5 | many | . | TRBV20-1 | CSATGSSETQYF | TGCAGTGCTACAGGGAGTTCCGAGACCCAGTACTTC
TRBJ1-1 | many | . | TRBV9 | CASNGGTEAFF | TGTGCCAGCAACGGTGGGACTGAAGCTTTCTTT
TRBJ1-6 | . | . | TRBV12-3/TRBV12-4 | CASTAEGRNYNSPLHF | TGTGCCAGCACCGCGGAGGGACGGAACTATAATTCACCCCTCCACTTT
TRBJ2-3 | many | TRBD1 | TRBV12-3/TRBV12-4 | CASNLSWDSNTQYF | TGTGCCAGCAACTTGAGTTGGGACAGCAATACGCAGTATTTT